This T cell receptor (beta chain) emerged from a study of STAT5B mutations in CD4+ large granular lymphocyte leukemia. Method: immunoSEQ multiplex PCR; TCRdb's copy keeps in-frame clones and lacks some. The repertoire has some 28,000 clones, about 77% of them found once; the top ten carry approximately 2.8%. This sequence originates from a human donor in good health. Sequencing was carried out using CD4+ T cells from blood buffy coats.

The chain's CDR3 is CASTSTGATEAFF. DNA of the CDR3: TGTGCCAGCACCTCGACAGGGGCAACTGAAGCTTTCTTT. The V call is TRBV28, the J call TRBJ1-1; 8 nucleotides line up with TRBD1. There are 13 residues in the CDR3. With 7 bases clipped from V and 5 bases from J, the junction kept 6 bases outside the gene matches. CDR1 MDHEN and CDR2 SYDVKM come from the germline V gene.